Each of the 10 T cell receptor beta chains below was sequenced from the same sample in a study of response to subunit inactivated influenza vaccine. MiXCR was run by TCRdb on the RT-PCR reads, yielding one entry per CDR3 protein. Of approximately 500,000 distinct CDR3 sequences listed, roughly 15% were seen once; the top ten hold approximately 10%. Sequences were derived from PBMCs from blood, sampled 11 to 12 days after vaccination. The receptors were gathered from a man in his forties or fifties who received an inactivated influenza vaccine.

V is TRBV12-3 or TRBV12-4 and J is TRBJ2-7; possibly TRBD1 for D (5 bases). This CDR3 has 15 residues. V was trimmed by 5 bases and J by 0 bases, leaving 14 bases between them. The CDR3 loop reads CASSPDSSASYEQYF. CDR3 in DNA: TGTGCCAGCAGTCCAGACAGTTCGGCCTCCTACGAGCAGTACTTC.

This clonotype was recorded a few times. The rearrangement uses TRBV12-3 or TRBV12-4 and TRBJ2-7; D perhaps matches TRBD2 (5 bases). With 1 base removed from V and 6 bases from J, the gap between germline ends came to 10 bases. This CDR3 contains 13 residues. The CDR3 DNA sequence: TGTGCCAGCAGTTTAGTTCGGGGAGCCGAGCAGTACTTC. This codes for CASSLVRGAEQYF.

This clonotype was detected a few times. CDR3: CASSFIRGGGLDGYTF. The CDR3 DNA follows: TGTGCCAGCAGTTTCATTAGAGGGGGAGGGCTCGATGGCTACACCTTC. The V gene is TRBV27, the J gene TRBJ1-2, with D tentatively TRBD1 (6 bases). The V gene lost 3 bases and the J gene lost 6 bases, with 20 bases spanning the gap. From germline, CDR1 is MNHEY and CDR2 SMNVEV (reference sequence). The CDR3 has 16 residues.

V and J are TRBV12-3 or TRBV12-4 and TRBJ2-7; 7 nucleotides line up with TRBD2. This CDR3 region has 14 residues. Germline trimming cut 3 bases from V and 6 bases from J; bases unmatched to any gene: 8. The chain's CDR3 is CASSFSVGGGEQYF. CDR3 DNA sequence: TGTGCCAGCAGTTTCAGTGTTGGGGGGGGCGAGCAGTACTTC.

This clonotype was counted ten times or more. The V gene is TRBV6-6, the J gene TRBJ2-7; no reliable D call. The CDR3 totals 13 residues. Trimming cost V 11 bases and J 3 bases, with 17 bases left between them. Germline V CDR1 and CDR2: MNHNY, SVGAGI (reference sequence). As DNA, the CDR3 is TGTGCCGGAATGGGTGTTACCCTCTACGAGCAGTACTTC. The encoded protein is CAGMGVTLYEQYF.

The sample holds a few counts of this clonotype. The rearrangement joins TRBV5-1 to TRBJ1-4; the D gene is possibly TRBD1 (5 bases). CDR3 length equals 13 residues. Trimming took off 6 bases at V and 2 bases at J, with 8 bases between the two ends. Germline CDR1 reads SGHRS; CDR2 reads YFSETQ. The CDR3 DNA reads as TGCGCCAGCACCGGGGGGACTAATGAAAAACTGTTTTTT. Residues: CASTGGTNEKLFF.

This clonotype was observed a handful of times. The chain employs TRBV20-1 and TRBJ2-5, with D tentatively TRBD1 (5 bases). This CDR3 has 14 residues. Germline loops: CDR1 DFQATT, CDR2 SNEGSKA (reference sequence). Trimming took 4 bases from V and 4 from J, leaving 16 bases between them. CDR3 DNA: TGCAGTGCTAAAGGGGAAATTTACCTAGAGACCCAGTACTTC. This gives the protein CSAKGEIYLETQYF.

The chain is built from TRBV4-1 and TRBJ1-1, with a tentative D call TRBD1 (5 bases). The CDR3 has 15 residues. Germline loops: CDR1 MGHRA, CDR2 YSYEKL. The V gene lost 6 bases and the J gene lost 1 base, with 15 bases spanning the gap. The CDR3 DNA follows: TGCGCCAGCAGGCTCTCCGGGACCGCGAACACTGAAGCTTTCTTT. Its protein product is CASRLSGTANTEAFF.

This clonotype was seen a handful of times. The CDR3 bases are TGTGCCAGCAGCTTAAGCCCTAATAGCGGGAGGTCCAAAAACATTCAGTACTTC. It yields the protein CASSLSPNSGRSKNIQYF. The chain carries TRBV7-8 and TRBJ2-4, with TRBD2 matching over 10 bases. CDR1 and CDR2 (germline): SGHVS, FQNEAQ. The length of the CDR3 is 18 residues. The J segment lost 2 bases and the V segment lost 2 bases, leaving 9 bases of the junction unmatched.

V usage is TRBV6-1 and J usage is TRBJ2-1, with a weak D call TRBD1 (6 bases). In germline, CDR1 is MNHNS, CDR2 SASEGT. The CDR3 is 14 residues long. V was shortened by 2 bases and J by 9 bases, with 14 bases between the two germline ends. DNA of the CDR3: TGTGCCAGCAGTGAATCCCATACAGGGATTGAGCAGTTCTTC. Translation gives CASSESHTGIEQFF.